Listed below are T cell receptor beta chains from one sample, sequenced in a study of Tregs in tolerant kidney transplant recipients. The method was immunoSEQ multiplex PCR; TCRdb's version includes in-frame clones alone and lacks a portion of them. The table includes tens of thousands of clones, over 85% detected once. This specimen consisted of CD4+ T cells from blood (PBMCs), obtained 12 months after the transplant. The origin of the receptors is a human patient who received a combined kidney and bone marrow transplant. Some T cells may have come from the graft donor. The CDR3 runs from the conserved cysteine through the conserved F or W. D genes are given only for firm matches. The size field is filled for only some rows; it gives once, few, many or a size class.

>TRBV11-3|TRBJ2-3|.|.
TGTGCCAGCAGTTTCGGACAGGGAGGGGGAGATACGCAGTATTTT
CASSFGQGGGDTQYF
>TRBV6-5|TRBJ1-1|.|once
TGTGCCAGCAGTTACTCGGGCAGCTACACTGAAGCTTTCTTT
CASSYSGSYTEAFF
>TRBV30|TRBJ2-7|.|.
TGTGCCTGGAGGGCAGATTCCTACGAGCAGTACTTC
CAWRADSYEQYF
>TRBV7-9|TRBJ2-7|.|.
TGTGCCAGCAGCCCCAACCCGGTGTCCTACGAGCAGTACTTC
CASSPNPVSYEQYF
>TRBV6-1|TRBJ1-6|TRBD1|.
TGTGCCAGCAGTCGGACAGGGAACAATTCACCCCTCCACTTT
CASSRTGNNSPLHF
>TRBV6-1|TRBJ2-7|TRBD2|.
TGTGCCAGCAGTGAAATCGGGGGGGCGGGGGAGCAGTACTTC
CASSEIGGAGEQYF
>TRBV5-8|TRBJ2-5|.|.
TGTGCCAGCAGCCCTTCGGGGGTACAAGAGACCCAGTACTTC
CASSPSGVQETQYF
>TRBV27|TRBJ2-3|.|.
TGTGCCAGCAGCTCATTCAGGGCGAGTTGGAGCACAGATACGCAGTATTTT
CASSSFRASWSTDTQYF
>TRBV7-6|TRBJ2-2|.|.
TGTGCCAGCACCTCCCGCTCGGGGTTAGCGAACACCGGGGAGCTGTTTTTT
CASTSRSGLANTGELFF
>TRBV21-1|TRBJ1-1|.|.
TGTGCCAGCAGCAAAGGCCACCTGTGGGGCCGACCGGAGAACACTGAAGCTTTCTTT
CASSKGHLWGRPENTEAFF